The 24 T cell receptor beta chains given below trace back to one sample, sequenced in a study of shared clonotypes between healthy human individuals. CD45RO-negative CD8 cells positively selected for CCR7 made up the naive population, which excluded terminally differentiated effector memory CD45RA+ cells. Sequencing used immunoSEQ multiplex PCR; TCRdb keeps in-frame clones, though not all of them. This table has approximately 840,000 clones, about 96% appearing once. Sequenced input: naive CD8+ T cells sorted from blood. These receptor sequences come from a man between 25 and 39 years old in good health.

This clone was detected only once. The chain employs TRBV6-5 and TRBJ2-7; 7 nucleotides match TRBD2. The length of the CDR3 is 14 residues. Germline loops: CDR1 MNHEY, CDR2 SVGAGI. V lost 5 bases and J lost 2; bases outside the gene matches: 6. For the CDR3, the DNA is TGTGCCAGCAGTCCCCTCGGACTAGCCTACGAGCAGTACTTC. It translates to CASSPLGLAYEQYF.

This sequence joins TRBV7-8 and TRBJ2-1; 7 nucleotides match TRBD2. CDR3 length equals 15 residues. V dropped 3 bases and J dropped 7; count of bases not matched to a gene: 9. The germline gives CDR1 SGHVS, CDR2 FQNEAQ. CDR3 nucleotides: TGTGCCAGCAGCTTCCTTGATGAGGGAGGGAATGAGCAGTTCTTC. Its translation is CASSFLDEGGNEQFF.

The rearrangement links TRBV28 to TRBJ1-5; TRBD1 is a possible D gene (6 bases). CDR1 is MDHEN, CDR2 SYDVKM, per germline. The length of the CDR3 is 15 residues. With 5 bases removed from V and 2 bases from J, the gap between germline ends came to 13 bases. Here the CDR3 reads CASSPIQGGNQPQHF. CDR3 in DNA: TGTGCCAGCAGTCCCATACAGGGAGGCAATCAGCCCCAGCATTTT.

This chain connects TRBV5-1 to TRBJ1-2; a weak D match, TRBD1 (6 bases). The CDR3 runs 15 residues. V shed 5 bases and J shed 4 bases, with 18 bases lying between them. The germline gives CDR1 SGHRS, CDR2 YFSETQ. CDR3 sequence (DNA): TGCGCCAGCAGGGCAGGGGACGTCGGGTTCTATGGCTACACCTTC. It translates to CASRAGDVGFYGYTF.

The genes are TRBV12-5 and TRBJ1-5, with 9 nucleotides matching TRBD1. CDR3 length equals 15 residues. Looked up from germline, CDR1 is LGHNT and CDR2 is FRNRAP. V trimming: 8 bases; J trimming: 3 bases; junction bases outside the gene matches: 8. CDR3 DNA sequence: TGTGCTAGTTCGATCGGACAGGGGTTCAATCAGCCCCAGCATTTT. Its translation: CASSIGQGFNQPQHF.

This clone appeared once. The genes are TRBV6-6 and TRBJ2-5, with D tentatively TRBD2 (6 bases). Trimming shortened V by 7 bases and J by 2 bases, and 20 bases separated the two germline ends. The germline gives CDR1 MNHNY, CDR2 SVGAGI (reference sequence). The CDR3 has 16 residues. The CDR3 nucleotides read TGTGCCAGCAACAACCCCCTCGGGACTGGACAAGAGACCCAGTACTTC. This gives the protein CASNNPLGTGQETQYF.

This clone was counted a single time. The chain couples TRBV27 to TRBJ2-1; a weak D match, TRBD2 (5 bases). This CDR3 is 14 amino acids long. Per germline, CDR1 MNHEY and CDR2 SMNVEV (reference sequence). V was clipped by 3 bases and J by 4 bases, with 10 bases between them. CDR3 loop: CASSFLADYNEQFF. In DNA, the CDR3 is TGTGCCAGCAGTTTCCTAGCCGATTACAATGAGCAGTTCTTC.

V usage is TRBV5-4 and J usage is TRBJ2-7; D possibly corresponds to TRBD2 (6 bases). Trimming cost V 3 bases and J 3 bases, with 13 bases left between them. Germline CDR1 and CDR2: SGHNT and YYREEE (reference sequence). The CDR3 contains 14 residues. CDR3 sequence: CASSSRDSIYEQYF. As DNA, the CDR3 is TGTGCCAGCAGCTCCCGGGACTCAATCTACGAGCAGTACTTC.

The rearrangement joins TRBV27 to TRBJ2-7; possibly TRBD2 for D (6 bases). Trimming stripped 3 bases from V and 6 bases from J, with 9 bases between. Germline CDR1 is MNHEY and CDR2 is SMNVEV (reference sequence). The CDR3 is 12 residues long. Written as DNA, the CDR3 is TGTGCCAGCAGTTTCGTGGGGGGCGAGCAGTACTTC. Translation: CASSFVGGEQYF.

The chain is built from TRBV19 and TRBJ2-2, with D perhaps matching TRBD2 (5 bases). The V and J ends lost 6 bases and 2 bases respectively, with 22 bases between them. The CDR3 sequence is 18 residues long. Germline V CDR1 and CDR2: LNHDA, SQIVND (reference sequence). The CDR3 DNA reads TGTGCCAGTAGCCCTCAACACTGGGCGGGTCCTAACACCGGGGAGCTGTTTTTT. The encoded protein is CASSPQHWAGPNTGELFF.

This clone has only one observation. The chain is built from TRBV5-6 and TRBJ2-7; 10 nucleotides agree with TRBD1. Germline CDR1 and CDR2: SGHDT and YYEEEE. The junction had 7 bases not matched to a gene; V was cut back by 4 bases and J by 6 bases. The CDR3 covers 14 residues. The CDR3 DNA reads TGTGCCAGCAGCCCGGGACAGGGGTCGTTCGAGCAGTACTTC. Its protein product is CASSPGQGSFEQYF.

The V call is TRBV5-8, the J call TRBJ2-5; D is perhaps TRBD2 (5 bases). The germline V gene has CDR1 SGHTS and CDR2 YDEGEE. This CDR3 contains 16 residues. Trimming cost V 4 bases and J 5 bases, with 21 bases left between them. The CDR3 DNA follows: TGTGCCAGCAGCACCCTCACCTCGGGAATGAGGGAGACCCAGTACTTC. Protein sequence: CASSTLTSGMRETQYF. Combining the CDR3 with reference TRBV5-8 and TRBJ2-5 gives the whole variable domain EAGVTQSPTHLIKTRGQQATLRCSPISGHTSVYWYQQALGLGLQFLLWYDEGEERNRGNFPPRFSGRQFPNYSSELNVNALELEDSALYLCASSTLTSGMRETQYFGPGTRLLVL.

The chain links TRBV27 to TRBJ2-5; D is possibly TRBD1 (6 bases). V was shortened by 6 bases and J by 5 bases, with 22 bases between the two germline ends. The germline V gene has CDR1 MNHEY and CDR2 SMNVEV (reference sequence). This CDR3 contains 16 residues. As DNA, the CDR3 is TGTGCCAGCAGGCCCCGGGGCAGGGGATCATTCGAGACCCAGTACTTC. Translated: CASRPRGRGSFETQYF.

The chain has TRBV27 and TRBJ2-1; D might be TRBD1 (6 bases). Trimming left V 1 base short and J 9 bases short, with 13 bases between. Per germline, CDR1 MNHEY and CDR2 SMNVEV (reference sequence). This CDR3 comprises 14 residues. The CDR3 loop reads CASSLLEQGGEQFF. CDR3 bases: TGTGCCAGCAGTTTATTGGAACAGGGCGGTGAGCAGTTCTTC.

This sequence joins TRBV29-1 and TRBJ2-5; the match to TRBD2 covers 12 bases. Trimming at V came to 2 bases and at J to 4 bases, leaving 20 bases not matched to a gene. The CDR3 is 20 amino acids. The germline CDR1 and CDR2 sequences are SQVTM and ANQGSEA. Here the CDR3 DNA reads TGCAGCGTTGAATTCCTCAAGACTAGCGGGAGAGGGATATTGGTAGAGACCCAGTACTTC. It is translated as CSVEFLKTSGRGILVETQYF. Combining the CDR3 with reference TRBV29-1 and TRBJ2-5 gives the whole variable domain SAVISQKPSRDICQRGTSLTIQCQVDSQVTMMFWYRQQPGQSLTLIATANQGSEATYESGFVIDKFPISRPNLTFSTLTVSNMSPEDSSIYLCSVEFLKTSGRGILVETQYFGPGTRLLVL.

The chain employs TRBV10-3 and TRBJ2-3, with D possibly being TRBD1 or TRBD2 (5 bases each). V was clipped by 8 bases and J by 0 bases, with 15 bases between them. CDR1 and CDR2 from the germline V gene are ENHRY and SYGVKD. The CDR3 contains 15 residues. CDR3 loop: CAIGTSGRSTDTQYF. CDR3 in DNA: TGTGCCATCGGAACTTCGGGACGCAGCACAGATACGCAGTATTTT.

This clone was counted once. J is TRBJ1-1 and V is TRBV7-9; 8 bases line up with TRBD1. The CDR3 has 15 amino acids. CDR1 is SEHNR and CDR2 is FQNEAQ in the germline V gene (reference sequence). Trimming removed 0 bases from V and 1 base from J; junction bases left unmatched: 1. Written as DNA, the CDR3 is TGTGCCAGCAGCTTAGCCGGGACAGGGAACACTGAAGCTTTCTTT. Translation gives CASSLAGTGNTEAFF.

Written as DNA, the CDR3 is TGTGCCATCAGTGACTCGGGACTAGCGGGAGTGAACTCCTACGAGCAGTACTTC. It encodes CAISDSGLAGVNSYEQYF. V is TRBV10-3 and J is TRBJ2-7; 14 positions agree with TRBD2. The J segment lost 0 bases and the V segment lost 3 bases, leaving 7 bases of the junction unmatched. Germline loops: CDR1 ENHRY, CDR2 SYGVKD. This CDR3 region has 18 residues.

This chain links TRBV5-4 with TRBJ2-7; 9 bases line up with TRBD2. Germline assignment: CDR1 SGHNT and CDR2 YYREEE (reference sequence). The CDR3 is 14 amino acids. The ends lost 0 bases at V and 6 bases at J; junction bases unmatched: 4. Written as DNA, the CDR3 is TGTGCCAGCAGCTTGGCTAGCGGGAAGTTCGAGCAGTACTTC. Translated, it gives CASSLASGKFEQYF.

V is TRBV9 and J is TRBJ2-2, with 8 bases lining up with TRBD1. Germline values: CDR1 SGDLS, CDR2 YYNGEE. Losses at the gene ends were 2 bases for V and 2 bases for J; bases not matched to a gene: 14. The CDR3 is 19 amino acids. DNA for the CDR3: TGTGCCAGCAGCGTTAATCCGCTGGGACAGGCGATTAACACCGGGGAGCTGTTTTTT. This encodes CASSVNPLGQAINTGELFF. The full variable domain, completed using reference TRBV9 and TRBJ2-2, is DSGVTQTPKHLITATGQRVTLRCSPRSGDLSVYWYQQSLDQGLQFLIQYYNGEERAKGNILERFSAQQFPDLHSELNLSSLELGDSALYFCASSVNPLGQAINTGELFFGEGSRLTVL.

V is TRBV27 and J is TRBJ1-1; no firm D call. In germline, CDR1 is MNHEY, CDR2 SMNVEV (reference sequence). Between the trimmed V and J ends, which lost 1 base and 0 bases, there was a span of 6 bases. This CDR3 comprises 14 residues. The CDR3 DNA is TGTGCCAGCAGTTTATACAGCATGAACACTGAAGCTTTCTTT. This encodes CASSLYSMNTEAFF.

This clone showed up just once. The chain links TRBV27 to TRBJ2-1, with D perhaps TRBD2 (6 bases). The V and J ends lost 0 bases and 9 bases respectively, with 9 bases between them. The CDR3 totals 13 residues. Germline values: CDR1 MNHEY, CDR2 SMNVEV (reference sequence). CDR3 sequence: CASSLSRGFEQFF. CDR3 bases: TGTGCCAGCAGTTTATCGCGGGGTTTTGAGCAGTTCTTC.

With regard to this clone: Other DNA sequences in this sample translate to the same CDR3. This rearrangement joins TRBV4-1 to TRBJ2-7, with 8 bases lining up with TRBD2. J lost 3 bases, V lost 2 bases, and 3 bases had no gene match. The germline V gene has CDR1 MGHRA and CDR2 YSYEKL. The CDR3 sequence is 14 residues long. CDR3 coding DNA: TGCGCCAGCAGCCAACCGGGACTAGTCTACGAGCAGTACTTC. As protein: CASSQPGLVYEQYF.

CDR3 bases: TGCAGCGGGGTGGCGGTCTCCTACAATGAGCAGTTCTTC. Translated, it gives CSGVAVSYNEQFF. The genes are TRBV29-1 and TRBJ2-1, with unresolved D. In germline, CDR1 is SQVTM, CDR2 ANQGSEA. This CDR3 is 13 amino acids long. V lost 7 bases and J lost 0, with 10 bases in between.